The 32 T cell receptor beta chains listed next were all sequenced from one sample in a study of radiation and T cells in renal cell carcinoma. Time point given: blood 4 weeks post-SBRT, at nephrectomy. Specified treatment: 15 Gy SBRT to primary tumor, nephrectomy 4 weeks later. Libraries were prepared by immunoSEQ multiplex PCR; TCRdb keeps only in-frame clonotypes and omits some of them. The repertoire has about 150,000 clones, roughly 90% of them found once; the top ten carry less than 20%. The specimen was blood, collected from a patient whose treatment included radiotherapy and nephrectomy. These receptors were taken from a woman in her forties or fifties with renal cell carcinoma.

The chain combines TRBV6-1 with TRBJ1-2; D call uncertain. This CDR3 spans 14 amino acids. CDR1 MNHNS and CDR2 SASEGT come from the germline V gene. V was trimmed by 2 bases and J by 4 bases, leaving 11 bases between them. The CDR3 region has the DNA TGTGCCAGCAGTGAATCAGATAACGCCTATGGCTACACCTTC. Protein: CASSESDNAYGYTF.

The chain combines TRBV7-8 with TRBJ1-2; D might be TRBD1 (5 bases). The CDR3 is 12 amino acids. Trimming took 2 bases from V and 5 from J, leaving 6 bases between them. Germline V CDR1 and CDR2: SGHVS, FQNEAQ. The CDR3 nucleotides are TGTGCCAGCAGCTTACAGGGTTATGGCTACACCTTC. Translating gives CASSLQGYGYTF.

The V call is TRBV19, the J call TRBJ2-7; D gene ambiguous. The CDR3 covers 15 residues. With 3 bases removed from V and 1 base from J, the gap between germline ends came to 13 bases. Per the germline V gene, CDR1 is LNHDA and CDR2 is SQIVND (reference sequence). The CDR3 spells CASSIGSGTSYEQYF. Written as DNA, the CDR3 is TGTGCCAGTAGTATTGGGTCGGGTACGTCCTACGAGCAGTACTTC.

This chain connects TRBV5-1 to TRBJ1-4; 8 bases line up with TRBD1. The CDR3 is made up of 16 amino acids. The germline CDR1 and CDR2 sequences are SGHRS and YFSETQ. Trimming took 4 bases from V and 1 from J; bases not matched to a gene: 6. CDR3 protein: CASSQQGAGTNEKLFF. The DNA for the CDR3 is TGCGCCAGCAGCCAGCAGGGGGCTGGAACTAATGAAAAACTGTTTTTT.

The genes are TRBV5-6 and TRBJ2-5, with 12 positions matching TRBD2. The CDR3 sequence is 15 residues long. Germline values: CDR1 SGHDT, CDR2 YYEEEE. Losses at the gene ends were 6 bases for V and 1 base for J; bases not matched to a gene: 4. The CDR3 loop is CASTLAGGRQETQYF. The CDR3, as DNA: TGTGCCAGCACCCTAGCGGGGGGGCGCCAAGAGACCCAGTACTTC.

J is TRBJ1-6 and V is TRBV7-2, with 7 bases identical to TRBD1. Per the germline V gene, CDR1 is SGHTA and CDR2 is FQGNSA. The CDR3 runs 13 residues. Trimming cost V 7 bases and J 7 bases; bases outside gene matches: 4. DNA for the CDR3: TGTGCCAGCAAAGGACAGGAAAATTCACCCCTCCACTTT. Translating it yields CASKGQENSPLHF. Using reference TRBV7-2 and TRBJ1-6 for the parts outside the CDR3, the full variable domain is GAGVSQSPSNKVTEKGKDVELRCDPISGHTALYWYRQSLGQGLEFLIYFQGNSAPDKSGLPSDRFSAERTGGSVSTLTIQRTQQEDSAVYLCASKGQENSPLHFGNGTRLTVT.

V usage is TRBV9 and J usage is TRBJ1-1; D is uncertain. V lost 0 bases to trimming and J lost 4 bases, with 10 bases between them. The CDR3 is 14 residues long. Looked up from germline, CDR1 is SGDLS and CDR2 is YYNGEE. The CDR3 loop is CASSVVGTGTEAFF. CDR3 nucleotide sequence: TGTGCCAGCAGCGTAGTTGGCACGGGCACTGAAGCTTTCTTT. Looking up the rest from reference TRBV9 and TRBJ1-1 gives the full variable domain: DSGVTQTPKHLITATGQRVTLRCSPRSGDLSVYWYQQSLDQGLQFLIQYYNGEERAKGNILERFSAQQFPDLHSELNLSSLELGDSALYFCASSVVGTGTEAFFGQGTRLTVV.

The rearrangement joins TRBV28 to TRBJ1-1; D is unclear. The V gene's germline CDR1 is MDHEN and CDR2 SYDVKM. The length of the CDR3 is 12 residues. V was shortened by 5 bases and J by 0 bases, with 4 bases between the two germline ends. The CDR3 nucleotides are TGTGCCAGCAGTGGACTGAACACTGAAGCTTTCTTT. It yields the protein CASSGLNTEAFF.

This clone was counted between two and nine times. The V and J genes are TRBV6-1 and TRBJ1-5, with D possibly being TRBD1 (5 bases). Trimming shortened V by 4 bases and J by 2 bases, and 9 bases separated the two germline ends. CDR1 is MNHNS and CDR2 is SASEGT in the germline V gene. The CDR3 loop spans 14 amino acids. In DNA form, the CDR3 reads TGTGCCAGCAGTGGGGGACCTGGCAATCAGCCCCAGCATTTT. It is translated as CASSGGPGNQPQHF.

This chain joins TRBV18 and TRBJ1-2; TRBD1 matches at 10 bases. The V gene end was trimmed by 6 bases and the J gene end by 4 bases; junction bases not matched to a gene: 5. CDR3 length equals 14 residues. Germline V gives CDR1 KGHSH, CDR2 LQKENI. In nucleotides, the CDR3 is TGTGCCAGCTCGCCGGGACAGGGGATCTATGGCTACACCTTC. Amino acids: CASSPGQGIYGYTF.

The V call is TRBV25-1, the J call TRBJ2-3; maybe TRBD1 (5 bases). Per germline, CDR1 MGHDK and CDR2 SYGVNS. The CDR3 covers 16 residues. The V gene lost 5 bases and the J gene lost 0 bases, with 15 bases spanning the gap. For the CDR3, the DNA is TGTGCCAGCAGTACCTCAGGGTTTGGGAGCACAGATACGCAGTATTTT. Its protein product is CASSTSGFGSTDTQYF.

A few counts support this clone. The V call is TRBV19, the J call TRBJ2-7; D ambiguous. The germline V gene encodes CDR1 LNHDA and CDR2 SQIVND (reference sequence). V was pared by 0 bases and J by 3 bases, with 3 bases between. The CDR3 extends over 12 amino acids. The CDR3 reads CASSIDLYEQYF. CDR3 nucleotides: TGTGCCAGTAGTATAGATCTCTACGAGCAGTACTTC.

This sequence joins TRBV7-9 and TRBJ2-3, with 11 positions matching TRBD2. Per the germline V gene, CDR1 is SEHNR and CDR2 is FQNEAQ (reference sequence). V lost 6 bases to trimming and J lost 2 bases; unmatched junction nucleotides: 7. The CDR3 contains 16 residues. The CDR3 sequence is CASSLLAGGYTDTQYF. In DNA form, the CDR3 reads TGTGCCAGCAGTCTGCTAGCGGGGGGATACACAGATACGCAGTATTTT.

The chain combines TRBV7-2 with TRBJ2-7, with 8 bases that match TRBD2. Germline CDR1 and CDR2: SGHTA and FQGNSA. This CDR3 is 14 amino acids long. V lost 2 bases to trimming and J lost 3 bases; unmatched junction nucleotides: 3. Written as DNA, the CDR3 is TGTGCCAGCAGCTTACCGGGAGGGCTCTACGAGCAGTACTTC. It specifies CASSLPGGLYEQYF.

This clone came up a few times. The chain joins TRBV6-1 to TRBJ2-1, with D perhaps being TRBD1 or TRBD2 (5 bases each). V lost 8 bases to trimming and J lost 2 bases, with 13 bases between them. Germline assignment: CDR1 MNHNS and CDR2 SASEGT. The CDR3 consists of 14 residues. This chain's CDR3 is CASGRDPAYNEQFF. CDR3 DNA sequence: TGTGCCAGCGGCCGGGACCCAGCCTACAATGAGCAGTTCTTC.

The J gene is TRBJ1-4, the V gene TRBV9; D unclear. V shed 0 bases and J shed 6 bases, with 12 bases lying between them. The germline V gene has CDR1 SGDLS and CDR2 YYNGEE. CDR3 length: 15 amino acids. The CDR3 is CASSVAPRADEKLFF. The CDR3 DNA sequence: TGTGCCAGCAGCGTAGCTCCAAGAGCGGATGAAAAACTGTTTTTT.

The gene calls are TRBV7-9 and TRBJ1-5; 9 bases match TRBD1. Germline loops: CDR1 SEHNR, CDR2 FQNEAQ (reference sequence). CDR3 length: 15 residues. With V trimmed by 5 bases and J by 5 bases, 7 bases remained unmatched. The CDR3 DNA is TGTGCCAGCAGCCTTGGACAGGGGATCGATCAGCCCCAGCATTTT. Protein: CASSLGQGIDQPQHF.

The chain joins TRBV9 to TRBJ1-1, with 7 bases matching TRBD1. The CDR3 contains 15 residues. Trimming at V came to 3 bases and at J to 6 bases, leaving 11 bases not matched to a gene. Germline V gives CDR1 SGDLS, CDR2 YYNGEE. CDR3 nucleotides: TGTGCCAGCAGCGAAATCTCCCGGACAGGCTCTGAAGCTTTCTTT. It specifies CASSEISRTGSEAFF.

The chain combines TRBV19 with TRBJ2-5; 7 bases agree with TRBD2. This CDR3 spans 15 amino acids. Trimming cost V 0 bases and J 3 bases; bases outside gene matches: 4. Germline CDR1 is LNHDA and CDR2 is SQIVND (reference sequence). The CDR3 DNA sequence: TGTGCCAGTAGTATAGATTGGGCGGGAGAAGAGACCCAGTACTTC. Its protein product is CASSIDWAGEETQYF.

The chain is built from TRBV5-4 and TRBJ1-1; 8 bases are a match to TRBD1. The CDR3 has 16 amino acids. The junction had 12 bases not matched to a gene; V was cut back by 4 bases and J by 4 bases. The germline gives CDR1 SGHNT, CDR2 YYREEE (reference sequence). As DNA, the CDR3 is TGTGCCAGCAGCAGACTGACGGACAGGGTATTCACTGAAGCTTTCTTT. It specifies CASSRLTDRVFTEAFF. Full variable domain (missing parts from reference TRBV5-4 and TRBJ1-1): ETGVTQSPTHLIKTRGQQVTLRCSSQSGHNTVSWYQQALGQGPQFIFQYYREEENGRGNFPPRFSGLQFPNYSSELNVNALELDDSALYLCASSRLTDRVFTEAFFGQGTRLTVV.

The V call is TRBV20-1, the J call TRBJ2-1; no reliable D call. Looked up from germline, CDR1 is DFQATT and CDR2 is SNEGSKA (reference sequence). The CDR3 covers 11 residues. Deletions cut 5 bases from V and 10 bases from J, with 12 bases between. The CDR3 loop is CSARQFEEQFF. For the CDR3, the DNA is TGCAGTGCTCGACAATTTGAAGAGCAGTTCTTC.

V usage is TRBV28 and J usage is TRBJ2-5; 13 bases fit TRBD2. The CDR3 is 15 residues long. V lost 4 bases, J lost 5 bases, and 4 bases stayed unmatched. Per the germline V gene, CDR1 is MDHEN and CDR2 is SYDVKM. The CDR3 sequence: CASSSGLAGWETQYF. The CDR3 nucleotides read TGTGCCAGCAGTTCGGGACTAGCGGGGTGGGAGACCCAGTACTTC.

The DNA for the CDR3 is TGTGCCAGCAGAAGAGACAGGGGTTTCGGGGAAAAACTGTTTTTT. Residues: CASRRDRGFGEKLFF. The gene calls are TRBV6-5 and TRBJ1-4, with 8 nucleotides matching TRBD1. Germline V CDR1 and CDR2: MNHEY, SVGAGI. V lost 6 bases to trimming and J lost 8 bases; unmatched junction nucleotides: 11. The CDR3 spans 15 residues.

The genes are TRBV4-1 and TRBJ2-3; the D call may be TRBD1 or TRBD2 (5 bases each). CDR1 and CDR2 (germline): MGHRA, YSYEKL. Trimming pared 3 bases from V and 3 bases from J, leaving 16 bases between. This CDR3 spans 16 amino acids. The DNA of the CDR3 is TGCGCCAGCAGCCACTGGGACCCCGAGGGAACAGATACGCAGTATTTT. This codes for CASSHWDPEGTDTQYF.

The rearrangement uses TRBV5-1 and TRBJ2-1, with no clear D. This CDR3 contains 13 residues. Per germline, CDR1 SGHRS and CDR2 YFSETQ. Between the trimmed V and J ends, which lost 4 bases and 6 bases, there was a span of 11 bases. Here the CDR3 DNA reads TGCGCCAGCAGCCCCCTGTTCAGCAATGAGCAGTTCTTC. Translation: CASSPLFSNEQFF.

The chain uses TRBV6-4 and TRBJ2-7; possibly TRBD1 for D (6 bases). The V and J ends lost 5 bases and 6 bases respectively, with 14 bases between them. From germline, CDR1 is MRHNA and CDR2 SNTAGT. The CDR3 runs 13 residues. CDR3 sequence reads: CASSSGQSAEQYF. The DNA for the CDR3 is TGTGCCAGCAGTTCCGGACAGTCGGCCGAGCAGTACTTC.

A single count supports this clone. The chain recombines TRBV28 with TRBJ2-7, with no clear D. The V gene's germline CDR1 is MDHEN and CDR2 SYDVKM. Trimming left V 6 bases short and J 0 bases short, with 24 bases between. This CDR3 is built from 18 residues. CDR3 region: CASSLNRIKKKSSYEQYF. The CDR3 region has the DNA TGTGCCAGCAGCTTAAACCGAATCAAAAAAAAGAGCTCCTACGAGCAGTACTTC.

The V call is TRBV27, the J call TRBJ2-5; no firm D call. Per the germline V gene, CDR1 is MNHEY and CDR2 is SMNVEV (reference sequence). Trimming pared 5 bases from V and 0 bases from J, leaving 7 bases between. CDR3 length equals 13 residues. In DNA form, the CDR3 reads TGTGCCAGCAGTCTGGGGAACCAAGAGACCCAGTACTTC. Translation: CASSLGNQETQYF.

This clone was picked up many times. This chain links TRBV5-1 with TRBJ1-5; the D is unclear. Trimming stripped 5 bases from V and 2 bases from J, with 11 bases between. CDR1 is SGHRS, CDR2 YFSETQ, per germline. This CDR3 region has 14 residues. CDR3 protein: CASSPDGGNQPQHF. The DNA of the CDR3 is TGCGCCAGCAGTCCGGACGGGGGCAATCAGCCCCAGCATTTT.

This rearrangement joins TRBV6-5 to TRBJ1-1; 7 positions match TRBD1. J gave up 0 bases and V 2 bases, and 3 bases lay outside the gene matches. CDR1 MNHEY and CDR2 SVGAGI come from the germline V gene. CDR3 length: 15 residues. As DNA, the CDR3 is TGTGCCAGCAGTTACGGGGACAGCTTGAACACTGAAGCTTTCTTT. Translating gives CASSYGDSLNTEAFF.

The chain is built from TRBV10-3 and TRBJ1-1; D call uncertain. The CDR3 length is 15 residues. Trimming removed 0 bases at V and 4 bases at J, with 12 bases between. Germline-derived CDR1 and CDR2 are ENHRY and SYGVKD. The CDR3 DNA is TGTGCCATCAGTGAGTCAACCGGGGTCGGCACTGAAGCTTTCTTT. Its translation: CAISESTGVGTEAFF.

The chain joins TRBV18 to TRBJ2-7; 7 bases line up with TRBD1. From germline, CDR1 is KGHSH and CDR2 LQKENI. This CDR3 has 15 amino acids. The V segment lost 2 bases and the J segment 4 bases; nucleotides outside the gene matches: 8. The CDR3, as DNA: TGTGCCAGCTCACCAGACCGGGACAGTGGGTACGAGCAGTACTTC. This encodes CASSPDRDSGYEQYF.